This T cell receptor beta chain was recorded in a study of spatial heterogeneity in lung cancer. Study-level background: The follow-up PBMC samples were sequenced whenever they were available. The median time to follow-up was about two years after resection.

Time point described: blood at routine non-recurrence follow-up after resection. Whole RNA from tumor, nontumor lung or frozen PBMC was sequenced unsorted. This clonotype has more than one count but fewer than ten. Its antigen is currently unknown. At one end the junction does not follow the germline gene, possibly because of a read error. CDR3 length: 12 amino acids. Germline CDR1 and CDR2: MNHEY and SVGEGT. Regarding the study as a whole: Ubiquitous expanded tumor TCRs appeared in blood more at resection than follow-up.

Every molecule of TCR cDNA had its own unique molecular identifier. TCRdb processed the 5' RACE reads anew with MiXCR; each CDR3 protein has one entry. The sample has 40,000 to 50,000 distinct CDR3 sequences, roughly a tenth seen once. The V and J genes are TRBV6-2 or TRBV6-3 and TRBJ2-7, with TRBD1 matching over 7 bases. This TCR was recovered from a female donor with early-stage non-small cell lung cancer. This specimen consisted of PBMCs, obtained at follow-up. The DNA for the CDR3 is TGTGCCAGCAAAGACAGGGTGGTCGAGCAGCACTTC. Translating it yields CASKDRVVEQHF.